The rows below give T cell receptor beta chains drawn from one sample of a study of T cells in localized non-small cell lung cancer. Measured with immunoSEQ multiplex PCR; TCRdb has only the in-frame clones, and not every one. The sample records roughly 34,000 clones, 85% to 90% being singletons. The starting material was peripheral blood, obtained before any cancer treatment. The receptors derive from a male donor aged 60 or older with stage III lung adenocarcinoma. CDR3s leave out the opening cysteine and the closing phenylalanine or tryptophan.

j_call v_call cdr3_length cdr3_aa
TRBJ2-1 TRBV2 11 ASSESRGNEQF
TRBJ2-3 TRBV30 13 AWSGIGRPTDTQY
TRBJ2-4 TRBV14 13 ASSLVGGGGNIQY
TRBJ1-2 TRBV20-1 9 SARGVEGYT
TRBJ1-2 TRBV10-3 11 AISESTGNGYT
TRBJ1-4 TRBV7-2 11 ASSFSGNEKLF
TRBJ1-3 TRBV19 14 ASSIRPGVSGNTIY
TRBJ1-3 TRBV29-1 10 SAGGAGNTIY
TRBJ1-1 TRBV6-5 11 ASTWHIGTEAF
TRBJ2-6 TRBV5-1 12 ARFGAAGANVLT
TRBJ1-4 TRBV7-2 12 ASSSTGGWEKLF
TRBJ1-1 TRBV2 9 ATTGSTEAF
TRBJ2-3 TRBV6-1 14 ASSEDIFASTDTQY
TRBJ1-5 TRBV12-5 15 ASGLGLTLTSNQPQH
TRBJ2-1 TRBV19 14 ASSTRPLGPYNEQF
TRBJ1-1 TRBV21-1 13 ASSYRTGVNTEAF
TRBJ1-1 TRBV5-8 10 ASSLIRRLAF